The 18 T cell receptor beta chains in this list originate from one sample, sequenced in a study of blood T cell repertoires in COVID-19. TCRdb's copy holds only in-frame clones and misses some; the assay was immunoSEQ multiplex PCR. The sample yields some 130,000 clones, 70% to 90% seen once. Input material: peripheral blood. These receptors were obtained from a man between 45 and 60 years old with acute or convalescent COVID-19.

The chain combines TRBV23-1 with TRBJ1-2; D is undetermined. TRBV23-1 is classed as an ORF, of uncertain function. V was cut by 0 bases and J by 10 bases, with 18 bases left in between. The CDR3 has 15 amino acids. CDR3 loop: CASSQSGGGRLDYTF. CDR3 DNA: TGCGCCAGCAGTCAATCGGGCGGTGGGAGGTTGGACTACACCTTC.

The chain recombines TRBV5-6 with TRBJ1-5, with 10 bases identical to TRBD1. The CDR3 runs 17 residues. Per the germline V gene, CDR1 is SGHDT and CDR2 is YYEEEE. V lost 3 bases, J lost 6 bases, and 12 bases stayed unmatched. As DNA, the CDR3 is TGTGCCAGCAGCTCAAGGAGGGGACAGGGGTGGGCTCAGCCCCAGCATTTT. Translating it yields CASSSRRGQGWAQPQHF.

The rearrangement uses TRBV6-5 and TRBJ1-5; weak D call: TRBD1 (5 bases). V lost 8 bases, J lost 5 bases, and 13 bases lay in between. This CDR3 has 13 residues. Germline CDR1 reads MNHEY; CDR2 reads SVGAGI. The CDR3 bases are TGTGCCAGCGGGGGGTTTGGAGATCAGCCCCAGCATTTT. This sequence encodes CASGGFGDQPQHF.

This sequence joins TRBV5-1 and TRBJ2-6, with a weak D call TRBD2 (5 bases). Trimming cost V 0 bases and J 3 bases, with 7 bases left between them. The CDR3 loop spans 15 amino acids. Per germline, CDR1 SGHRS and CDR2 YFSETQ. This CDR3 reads CASSLEEVGANVLTF. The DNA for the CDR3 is TGCGCCAGCAGCTTGGAGGAGGTTGGGGCCAACGTCCTGACTTTC.

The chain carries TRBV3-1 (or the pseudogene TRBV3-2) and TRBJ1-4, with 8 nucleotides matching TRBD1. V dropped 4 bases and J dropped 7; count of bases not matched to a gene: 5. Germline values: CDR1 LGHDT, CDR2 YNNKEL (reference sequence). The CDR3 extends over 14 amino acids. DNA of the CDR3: TGTGCCAGCAGCCCCGGGACAGGATCTGAAAAACTGTTTTTT. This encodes CASSPGTGSEKLFF.

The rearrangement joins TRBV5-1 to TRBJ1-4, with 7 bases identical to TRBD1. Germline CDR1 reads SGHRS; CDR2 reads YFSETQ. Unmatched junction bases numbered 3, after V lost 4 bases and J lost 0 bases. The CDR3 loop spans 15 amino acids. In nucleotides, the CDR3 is TGCGCCAGCAGCCAGGGACAGTCAACTAATGAAAAACTGTTTTTT. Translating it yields CASSQGQSTNEKLFF.

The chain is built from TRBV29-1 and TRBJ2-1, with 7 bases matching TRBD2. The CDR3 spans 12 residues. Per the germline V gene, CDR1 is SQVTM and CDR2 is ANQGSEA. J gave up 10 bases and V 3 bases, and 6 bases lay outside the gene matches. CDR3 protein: CSVEGTSDEQFF. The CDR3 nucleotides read TGCAGCGTTGAGGGAACTAGCGACGAGCAGTTCTTC.

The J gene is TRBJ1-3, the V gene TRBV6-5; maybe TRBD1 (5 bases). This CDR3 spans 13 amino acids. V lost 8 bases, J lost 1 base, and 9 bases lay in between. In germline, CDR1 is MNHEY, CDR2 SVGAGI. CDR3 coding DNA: TGTGCCAGCGAACAGGAATCTGGAAACACCATATATTTT. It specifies CASEQESGNTIYF.

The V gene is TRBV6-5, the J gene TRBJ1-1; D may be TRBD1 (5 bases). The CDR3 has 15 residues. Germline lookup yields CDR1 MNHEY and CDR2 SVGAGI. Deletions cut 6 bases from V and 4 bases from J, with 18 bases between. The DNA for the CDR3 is TGTGCCAGCAGGGAGGGGCAGCAGATCGTCACTGAAGCTTTCTTT. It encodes CASREGQQIVTEAFF.

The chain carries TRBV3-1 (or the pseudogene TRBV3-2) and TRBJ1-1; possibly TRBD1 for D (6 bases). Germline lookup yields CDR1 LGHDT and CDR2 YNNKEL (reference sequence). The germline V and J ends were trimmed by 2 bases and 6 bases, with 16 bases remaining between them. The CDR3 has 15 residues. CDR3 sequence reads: CASSQRQARWAEAFF. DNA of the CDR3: TGTGCCAGCAGCCAAAGACAGGCTAGGTGGGCTGAAGCTTTCTTT.

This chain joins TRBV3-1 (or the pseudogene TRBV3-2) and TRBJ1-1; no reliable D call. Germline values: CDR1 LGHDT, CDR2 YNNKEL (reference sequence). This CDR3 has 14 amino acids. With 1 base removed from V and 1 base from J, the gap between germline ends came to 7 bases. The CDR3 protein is CASSQVSGNTEAFF. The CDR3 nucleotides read TGTGCCAGCAGCCAAGTGAGTGGGAACACTGAAGCTTTCTTT.

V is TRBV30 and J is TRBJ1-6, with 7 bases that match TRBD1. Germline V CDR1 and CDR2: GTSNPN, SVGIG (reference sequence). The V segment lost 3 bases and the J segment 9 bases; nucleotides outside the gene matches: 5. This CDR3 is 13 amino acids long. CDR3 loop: CAWSADRVSPLHF. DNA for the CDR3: TGTGCCTGGAGCGCCGACAGGGTTTCACCCCTCCACTTT.

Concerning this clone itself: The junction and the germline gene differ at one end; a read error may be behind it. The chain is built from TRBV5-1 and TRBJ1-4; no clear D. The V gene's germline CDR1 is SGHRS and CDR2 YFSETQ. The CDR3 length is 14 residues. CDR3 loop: CASSLAQSNKKLFF. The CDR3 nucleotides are TGCGCCAGCAGCTTGGCACAGTCTAATAAAAAACTGTTTTTT.

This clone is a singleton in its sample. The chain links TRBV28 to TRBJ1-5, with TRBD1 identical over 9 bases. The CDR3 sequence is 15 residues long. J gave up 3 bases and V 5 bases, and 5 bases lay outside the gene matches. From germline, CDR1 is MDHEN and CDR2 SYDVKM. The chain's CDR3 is CASSTGQGNNQPQHF. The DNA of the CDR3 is TGTGCCAGCAGTACAGGACAGGGGAACAATCAGCCCCAGCATTTT.

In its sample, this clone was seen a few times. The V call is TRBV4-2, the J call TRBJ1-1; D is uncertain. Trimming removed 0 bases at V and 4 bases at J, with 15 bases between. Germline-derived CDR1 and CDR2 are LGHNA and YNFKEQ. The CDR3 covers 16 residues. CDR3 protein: CASSQDLRQEGTEAFF. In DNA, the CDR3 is TGTGCCAGCAGCCAAGATCTACGTCAGGAAGGCACTGAAGCTTTCTTT.

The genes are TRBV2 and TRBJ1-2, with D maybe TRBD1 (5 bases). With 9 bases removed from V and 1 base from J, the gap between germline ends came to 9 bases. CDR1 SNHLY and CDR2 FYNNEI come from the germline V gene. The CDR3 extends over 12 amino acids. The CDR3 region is CASYQGNYGYTF. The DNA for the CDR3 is TGTGCCAGTTACCAGGGTAACTATGGCTACACCTTC. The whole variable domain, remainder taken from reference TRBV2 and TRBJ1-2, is EPEVTQTPSHQVTQMGQEVILRCVPISNHLYFYWYRQILGQKVEFLVSFYNNEISEKSEIFDDQFSVERPDGSNFTLKIRSTKLEDSAMYFCASYQGNYGYTFGSGTRLTVV.

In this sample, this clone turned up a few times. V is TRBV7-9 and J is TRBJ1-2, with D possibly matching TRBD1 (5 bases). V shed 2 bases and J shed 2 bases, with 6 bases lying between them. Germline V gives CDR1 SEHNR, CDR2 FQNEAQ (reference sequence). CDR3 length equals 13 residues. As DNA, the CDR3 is TGTGCCAGCAGCTTACCAGGGAACTATGGCTACACCTTC. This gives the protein CASSLPGNYGYTF.

CDR3 region: CASRRQGMNTEAFF. The CDR3 nucleotides are TGCGCCAGCCGAAGACAGGGGATGAACACTGAAGCTTTCTTT. This rearrangement joins TRBV5-1 to TRBJ1-1, with 8 bases that match TRBD1. The CDR3 has 14 residues. V lost 7 bases to trimming and J lost 0 bases; unmatched junction nucleotides: 5. From germline, CDR1 is SGHRS and CDR2 YFSETQ.